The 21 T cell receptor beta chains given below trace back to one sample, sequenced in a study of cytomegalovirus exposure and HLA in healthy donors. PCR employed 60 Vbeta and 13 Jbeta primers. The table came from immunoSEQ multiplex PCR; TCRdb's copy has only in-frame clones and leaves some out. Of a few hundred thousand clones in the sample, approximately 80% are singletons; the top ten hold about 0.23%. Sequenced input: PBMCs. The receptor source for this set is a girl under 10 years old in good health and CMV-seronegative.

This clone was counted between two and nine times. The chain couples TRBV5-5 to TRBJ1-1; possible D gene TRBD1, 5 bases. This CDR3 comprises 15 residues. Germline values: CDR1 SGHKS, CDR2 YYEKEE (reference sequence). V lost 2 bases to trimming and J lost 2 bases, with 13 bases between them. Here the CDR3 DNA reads TGTGCCAGCAGCTTCGCAGGGCCCGAAAACACTGAAGCTTTCTTT. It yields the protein CASSFAGPENTEAFF. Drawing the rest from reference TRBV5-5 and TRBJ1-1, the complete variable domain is DAGVTQSPTHLIKTRGQQVTLRCSPISGHKSVSWYQQVLGQGPQFIFQYYEKEERGRGNFPDRFSARQFPNYSSELNVNALLLGDSALYLCASSFAGPENTEAFFGQGTRLTVV.

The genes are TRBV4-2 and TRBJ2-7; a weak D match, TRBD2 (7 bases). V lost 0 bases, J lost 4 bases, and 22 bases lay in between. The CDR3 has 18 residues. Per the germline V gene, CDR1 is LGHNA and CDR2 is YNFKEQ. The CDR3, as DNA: TGTGCCAGCAGCCAAGATCTGGGCGTGCGGGGGCCTGGGTACGAGCAGTACTTC. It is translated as CASSQDLGVRGPGYEQYF.

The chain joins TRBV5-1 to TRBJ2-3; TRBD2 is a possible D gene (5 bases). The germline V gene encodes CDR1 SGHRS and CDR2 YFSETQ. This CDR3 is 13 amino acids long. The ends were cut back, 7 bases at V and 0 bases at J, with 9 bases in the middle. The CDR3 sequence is CASGWESTDTQYF. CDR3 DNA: TGCGCCAGCGGTTGGGAGAGCACAGATACGCAGTATTTT.

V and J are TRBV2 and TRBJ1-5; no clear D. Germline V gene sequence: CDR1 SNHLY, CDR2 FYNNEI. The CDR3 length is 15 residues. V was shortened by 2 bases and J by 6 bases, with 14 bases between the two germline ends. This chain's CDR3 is CASSERSTAVQPQHF. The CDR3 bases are TGTGCCAGCAGTGAAAGGTCCACAGCGGTTCAGCCCCAGCATTTT.

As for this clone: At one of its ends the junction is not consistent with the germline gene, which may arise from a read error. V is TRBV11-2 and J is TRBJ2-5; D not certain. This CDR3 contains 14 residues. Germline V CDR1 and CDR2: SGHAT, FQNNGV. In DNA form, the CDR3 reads TGTGCCAGCAGCTATCATCTCCTCCAAGAGGCCCAGTACTTC. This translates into CASSYHLLQEAQYF.

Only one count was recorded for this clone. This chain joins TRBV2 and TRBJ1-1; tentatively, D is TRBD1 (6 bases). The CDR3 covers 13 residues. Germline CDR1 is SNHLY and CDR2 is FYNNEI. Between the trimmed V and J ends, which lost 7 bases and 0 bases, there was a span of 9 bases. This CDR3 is CASTQGLNTEAFF. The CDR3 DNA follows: TGTGCCAGCACCCAGGGGCTGAACACTGAAGCTTTCTTT.

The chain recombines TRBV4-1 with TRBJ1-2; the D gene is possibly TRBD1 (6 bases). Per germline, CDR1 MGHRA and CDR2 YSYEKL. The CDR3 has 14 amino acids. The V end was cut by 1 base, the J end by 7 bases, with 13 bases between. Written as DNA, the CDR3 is TGCGCCAGCAGCCAAGCCCCCAGGGGCCGTGGCTACACCTTC. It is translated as CASSQAPRGRGYTF.

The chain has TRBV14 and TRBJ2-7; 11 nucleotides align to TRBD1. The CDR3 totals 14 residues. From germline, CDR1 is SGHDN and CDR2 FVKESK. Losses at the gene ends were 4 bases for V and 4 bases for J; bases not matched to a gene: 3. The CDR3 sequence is CASSPGTGGYEQYF. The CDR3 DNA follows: TGTGCCAGCAGCCCGGGGACAGGGGGTTACGAGCAGTACTTC.

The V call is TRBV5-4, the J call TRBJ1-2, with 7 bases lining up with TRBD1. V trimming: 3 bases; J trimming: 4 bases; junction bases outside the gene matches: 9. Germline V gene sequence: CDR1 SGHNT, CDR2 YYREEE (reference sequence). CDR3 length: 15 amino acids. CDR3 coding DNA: TGTGCCAGCAGCTCTGCTGACAGGGCCCGCTATGGCTACACCTTC. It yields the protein CASSSADRARYGYTF.

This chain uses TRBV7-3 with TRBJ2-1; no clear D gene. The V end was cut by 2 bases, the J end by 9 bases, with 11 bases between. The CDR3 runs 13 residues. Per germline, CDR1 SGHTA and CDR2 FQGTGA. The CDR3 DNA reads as TGTGCCAGCAGCTTATTCGCACAGAGTGAGCAGTTCTTC. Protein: CASSLFAQSEQFF.

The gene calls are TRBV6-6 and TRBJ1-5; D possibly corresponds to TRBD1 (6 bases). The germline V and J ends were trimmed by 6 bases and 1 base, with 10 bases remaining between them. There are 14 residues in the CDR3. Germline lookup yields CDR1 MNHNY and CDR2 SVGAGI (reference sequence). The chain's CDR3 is CASRLTGSNQPQHF. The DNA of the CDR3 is TGTGCCAGCAGACTAACAGGGAGCAATCAGCCCCAGCATTTT.

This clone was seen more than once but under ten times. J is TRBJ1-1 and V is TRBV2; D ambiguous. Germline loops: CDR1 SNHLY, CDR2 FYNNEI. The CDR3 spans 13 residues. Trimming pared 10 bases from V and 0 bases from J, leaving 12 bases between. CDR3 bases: TGTGCCATGGGCAAGGAGGTGAACACTGAAGCTTTCTTT. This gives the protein CAMGKEVNTEAFF. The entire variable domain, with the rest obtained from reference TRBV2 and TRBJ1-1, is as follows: EPEVTQTPSHQVTQMGQEVILRCVPISNHLYFYWYRQILGQKVEFLVSFYNNEISEKSEIFDDQFSVERPDGSNFTLKIRSTKLEDSAMYFCAMGKEVNTEAFFGQGTRLTVV.

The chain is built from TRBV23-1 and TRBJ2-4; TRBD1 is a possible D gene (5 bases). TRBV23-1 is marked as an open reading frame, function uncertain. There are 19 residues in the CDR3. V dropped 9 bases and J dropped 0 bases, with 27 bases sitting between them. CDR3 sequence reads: CARVLVPDSKNLAKNIQYF. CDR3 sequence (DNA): TGCGCCAGGGTCCTGGTCCCAGACAGCAAAAACCTAGCCAAAAACATTCAGTACTTC.

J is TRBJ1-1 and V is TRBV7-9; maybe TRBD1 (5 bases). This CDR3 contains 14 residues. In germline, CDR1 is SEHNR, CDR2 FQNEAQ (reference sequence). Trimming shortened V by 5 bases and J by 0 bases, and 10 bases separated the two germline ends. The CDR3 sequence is CASSAIQVNTEAFF. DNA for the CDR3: TGTGCCAGCAGCGCGATACAGGTGAACACTGAAGCTTTCTTT.

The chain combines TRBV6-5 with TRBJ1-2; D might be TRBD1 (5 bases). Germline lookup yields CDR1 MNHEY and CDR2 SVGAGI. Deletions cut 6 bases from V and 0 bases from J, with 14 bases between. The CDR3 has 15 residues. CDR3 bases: TGTGCCAGCAGCCAACTCGGGGGTTCTAACTATGGCTACACCTTC. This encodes CASSQLGGSNYGYTF.

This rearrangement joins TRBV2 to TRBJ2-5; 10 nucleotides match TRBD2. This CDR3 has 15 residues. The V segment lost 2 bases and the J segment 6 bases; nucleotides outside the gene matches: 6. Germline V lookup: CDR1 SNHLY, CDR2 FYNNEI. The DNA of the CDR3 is TGTGCCAGCAGTGAATCAGCGGGGGGGCAAAAGACCCAGTACTTC. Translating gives CASSESAGGQKTQYF.

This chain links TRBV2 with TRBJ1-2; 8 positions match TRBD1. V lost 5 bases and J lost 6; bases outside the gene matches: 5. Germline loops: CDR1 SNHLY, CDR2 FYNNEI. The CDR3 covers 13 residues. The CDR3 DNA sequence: TGTGCCAGCAGTATATGGACAGGGAATGGCTACACCTTC. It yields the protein CASSIWTGNGYTF.

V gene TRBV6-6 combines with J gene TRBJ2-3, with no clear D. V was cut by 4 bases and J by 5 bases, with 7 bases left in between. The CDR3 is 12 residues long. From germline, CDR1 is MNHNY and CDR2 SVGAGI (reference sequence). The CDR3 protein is CASSSYKDTQYF. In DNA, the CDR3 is TGTGCCAGCAGTTCTTACAAAGATACGCAGTATTTT.

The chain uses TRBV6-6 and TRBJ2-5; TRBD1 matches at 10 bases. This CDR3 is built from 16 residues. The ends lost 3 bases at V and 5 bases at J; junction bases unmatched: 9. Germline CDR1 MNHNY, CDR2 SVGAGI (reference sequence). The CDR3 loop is CASSYGTGAGRETQYF. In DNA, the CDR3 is TGTGCCAGCAGTTATGGGACAGGGGCTGGCCGGGAGACCCAGTACTTC.

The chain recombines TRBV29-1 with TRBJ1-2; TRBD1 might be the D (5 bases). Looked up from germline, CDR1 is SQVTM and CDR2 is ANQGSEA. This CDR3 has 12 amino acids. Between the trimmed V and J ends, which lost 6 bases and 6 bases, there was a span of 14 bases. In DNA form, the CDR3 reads TGCAGCGTAGGCTCGCAGGGCCATGGCTACACCTTC. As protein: CSVGSQGHGYTF.

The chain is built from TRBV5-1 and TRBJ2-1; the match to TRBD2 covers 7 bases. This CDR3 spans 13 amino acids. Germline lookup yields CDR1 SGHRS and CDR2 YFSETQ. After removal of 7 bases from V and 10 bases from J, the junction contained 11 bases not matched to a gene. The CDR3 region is CASRVSGGSEQFF. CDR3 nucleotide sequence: TGCGCCAGCCGAGTGTCCGGCGGGAGCGAGCAGTTCTTC.